This T cell receptor beta chain was obtained from a study of OX40 agonist ivuxolimab in advanced cancers. The data were produced by immunoSEQ multiplex PCR, yet TCRdb's version contains in-frame clones alone and is incomplete. The table shows roughly 130,000 clones, with just over 90% occurring only once. Germline assignment: CDR1 SGHTA and CDR2 FQGNSA. V gave up 3 bases and J gave up 9 bases; unmatched junction bases: 3. This CDR3 has 13 residues. This clonotype was obtained from an adult with an advanced solid tumor such as melanoma, head and neck, liver or kidney cancer. The sequencing here drew on CD4+ or CD8+ T cells sorted from blood, taken in a trial of the OX40 agonist ivuxolimab. The V call is TRBV7-2, the J call TRBJ2-1; 9 bases match TRBD1. CDR3 DNA: TGTGCCAGCAGCTTTCGACAGGGGGGTGAGCAGTTCTTC. Residues: CASSFRQGGEQFF.